This TCR beta chain is drawn from a study of shared clonotypes between healthy human individuals. Assay: immunoSEQ multiplex PCR; the TCRdb copy retains only in-frame clones and omits some. The sample contains a few million clones, 93% of which appear only once. CDR3 length equals 16 residues. Germline CDR1 and CDR2: SEHNR and FQNEAQ (reference sequence). Deletions cut 8 bases from V and 1 base from J, with 20 bases between. The clonotype comes from a man in his late teens or twenties in good health. Some clones in this sample may be carry-over from other donors' samples. This sequence joins TRBV7-9 and TRBJ2-5, with a possible D match to TRBD2 (5 bases). The specimen sequenced was naive CD4+ T cells from PBMCs. The subset: CD45RA+ positively selected. CDR3 nucleotide sequence: TGTGCCAGCCGGGAACCCCTTAGCGCCCCCCAAGAGACCCAGTACTTC. Amino acids: CASREPLSAPQETQYF.